This TCR beta chain was retrieved from a study of T cells after yellow fever vaccination (dated by TCRdb to between 2019 and 2020). In terms of the full investigation: Libraries from fractions with low cell numbers were prepared with the SMART-Seq v4 Ultra Low Input RNA kit. The cohort comprised two healthy male donors, one aged 18 to 29 and one aged 30 to 40 years. Bulk TCR alpha and beta repertoires were sequenced longitudinally to track T-cell clones before and after primary and booster YFV17D yellow fever vaccination. Blood was collected at multiple timepoints before and after primary and secondary immunization, and bulk PBMC replicates and cell subsets were isolated.

Synthesis of TCR cDNA relied on 5'RACE template switching, a step that introduced a universal primer site along with unique molecular identifiers. Priming for cDNA synthesis came from both the TCR alpha and TCR beta constant segments. Library amplification involved two PCR steps, and the second step added sample barcodes and sequencing adapters. Sequencing of libraries was done on Illumina HiSeq 2500 (2x100 bp) or NovaSeq (2x150 bp). Per the authors' processing: MIGEC was used to demultiplex reads and collapse the reads into UMI consensus sequences, and MiXCR was used for V(D)J alignment. Using edgeR on replicate PBMC samples, clonotypes were called vaccine-responding if FDR was below 0.01 and the log2 fold change was above 5 up to day 15. Bulk clonotypes were assigned CD4 or CD8 identity according to which sequenced CD4 or CD8 repertoire held them at higher abundance. The public reads were reanalyzed by TCRdb: fastp trimming at Q25, MiXCR alignment, in-frame beta chains only. Each CDR3 protein appears once, grouped with its most common genes and DNA. Here the V and J calls rest on TCRdb's processing, not on the authors' analysis. Across this sample there are some 500,000 distinct CDR3 sequences, with roughly 12% seen only once. The top ten clones comprise over 11% of the sample.

The germline V gene (reference sequence) specifies GTSNPN as CDR1 and SVGIG as CDR2. V loses 3 bases, J loses 8 bases, and the germline ends lie 8 bases apart. Reading from cysteine to phenylalanine, the CDR3 counts 11 amino acids. Just CDR3 DNA is preserved here, 33 bases in frame from base 1. Broader findings and caveats from the paper: Because abundant contaminating clonotypes from the bulk population could be contained in FACS-sorted repertoires, computational filtering was required. Only a couple of donors were included in the study, so the extent to which the findings can be generalized is limited. Most clones expanded after primary vaccination (roughly 96% of CD4 and 88% of CD8) were re-detected after the booster, suggesting that broad memory maintenance occurred. The secondary T-cell response was found to be weaker but faster than the primary response, with a peak reached on day 5 rather than on day 15. A small fraction of clonotypes appeared in both the CD4 and CD8 compartments, likely as a result of convergent recombination.

The treatment or condition label for this specimen denotes: live attenuated yellow fever vaccine strain. At each blood-draw timepoint, two biological replicates of bulk PBMCs were obtained. A standard Ficoll-Paque protocol was used to isolate PBMCs from peripheral blood. RNA was extracted with TriZol from bulk PBMCs, CD4 and CD8 fractions, and dextramer-positive and dextramer-negative fractions. This clonotype occurred a few times. Its recognized antigen is unknown. No base quality information exists; no much larger clone differs at one position. The source was PBMCs, collected on the day of the yellow fever booster vaccination. The chain is made from TRBV30 and TRBJ2-1; no D segment can be confidently identified. The TCR originated in a young man who received the YFV17D yellow fever vaccine. The CDR3 region reads CAWSGGYEQFF. DNA sequence: TGTGCCTGGAGCGGTGGCTATGAGCAGTTCTTC.